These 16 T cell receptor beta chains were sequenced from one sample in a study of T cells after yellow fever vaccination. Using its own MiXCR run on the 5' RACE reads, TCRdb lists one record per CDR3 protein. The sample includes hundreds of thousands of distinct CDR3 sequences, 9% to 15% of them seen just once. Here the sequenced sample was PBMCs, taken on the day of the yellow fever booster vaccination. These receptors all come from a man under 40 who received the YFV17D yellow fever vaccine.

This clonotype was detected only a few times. In DNA, the CDR3 is TGTGCCAGCAGAAATACCCGGGGCCTAAGCTCCTACAATGAGCAGTTCTTC. The encoded protein is CASRNTRGLSSYNEQFF. The rearrangement links TRBV7-7 to TRBJ2-1, with D perhaps being TRBD1 or TRBD2 (5 bases each). The CDR3 covers 17 residues. The V gene's germline CDR1 is SSHAT and CDR2 FNYEAQ (reference sequence). The V end was cut by 6 bases, the J end by 0 bases, with 18 bases between.

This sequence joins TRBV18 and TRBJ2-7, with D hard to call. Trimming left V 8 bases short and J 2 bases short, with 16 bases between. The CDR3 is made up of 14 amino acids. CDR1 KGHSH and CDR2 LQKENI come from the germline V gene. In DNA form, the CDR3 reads TGTGCCAGCCGTCTTCCTGTGCGGCCCTACGAGCAGTACTTC. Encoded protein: CASRLPVRPYEQYF. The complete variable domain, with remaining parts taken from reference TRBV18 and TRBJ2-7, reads NAGVMQNPRHLVRRRGQEARLRCSPMKGHSHVYWYRQLPEEGLKFMVYLQKENIIDESGMPKERFSAEFPKEGPSILRIQQVVRGDSAAYFCASRLPVRPYEQYFGPGTRLTVT.

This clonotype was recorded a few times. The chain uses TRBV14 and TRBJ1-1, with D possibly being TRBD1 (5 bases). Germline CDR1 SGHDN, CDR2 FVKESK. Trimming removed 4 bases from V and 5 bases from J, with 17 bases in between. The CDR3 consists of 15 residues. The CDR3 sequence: CASSPSQGLRTEAFF. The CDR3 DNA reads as TGTGCCAGCAGCCCATCTCAGGGATTAAGGACTGAAGCTTTCTTT.

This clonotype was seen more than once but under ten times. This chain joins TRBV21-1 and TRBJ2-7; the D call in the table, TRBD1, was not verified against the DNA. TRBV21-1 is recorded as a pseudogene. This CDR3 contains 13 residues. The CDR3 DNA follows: TGTGCCAGCAGCAGAGGCAGGGGGCCCGAGCAGTACTTC. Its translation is CASSRGRGPEQYF.

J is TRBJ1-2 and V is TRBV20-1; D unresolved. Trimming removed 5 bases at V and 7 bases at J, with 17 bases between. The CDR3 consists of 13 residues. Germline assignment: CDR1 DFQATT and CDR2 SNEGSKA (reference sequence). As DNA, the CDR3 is TGCAGTGCTCCCCACCGAAGGACGGCTGGCTACACCTTC. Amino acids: CSAPHRRTAGYTF.

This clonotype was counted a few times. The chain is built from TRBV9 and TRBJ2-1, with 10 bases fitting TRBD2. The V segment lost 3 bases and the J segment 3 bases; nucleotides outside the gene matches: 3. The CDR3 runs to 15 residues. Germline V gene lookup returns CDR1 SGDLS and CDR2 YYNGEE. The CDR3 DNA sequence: TGTGCCAGCAGCGATACTAGCGGGGACTACAATGAGCAGTTCTTC. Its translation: CASSDTSGDYNEQFF.

CDR3 DNA sequence: TGTGCCAGCAGTGAATGGGGTCTCGCGAATAGCAATCAGCCCCAGCATTTT. It codes for CASSEWGLANSNQPQHF. The chain recombines TRBV2 with TRBJ1-5; D remains ambiguous. CDR3 length equals 17 residues. Deletions cut 2 bases from V and 0 bases from J, with 14 bases between. Germline CDR1 is SNHLY and CDR2 is FYNNEI.

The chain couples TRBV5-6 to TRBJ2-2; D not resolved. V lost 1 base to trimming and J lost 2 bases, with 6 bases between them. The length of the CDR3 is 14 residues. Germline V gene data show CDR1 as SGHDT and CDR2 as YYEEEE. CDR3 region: CASSLPPNTGELFF. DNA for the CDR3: TGTGCCAGCAGCTTGCCACCCAACACCGGGGAGCTGTTTTTT.

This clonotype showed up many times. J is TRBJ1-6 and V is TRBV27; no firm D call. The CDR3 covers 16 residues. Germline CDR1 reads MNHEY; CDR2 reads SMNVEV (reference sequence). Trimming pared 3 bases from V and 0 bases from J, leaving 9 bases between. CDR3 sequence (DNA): TGTGCCAGCAGTTTGTGGGCAAGCTCCTATAATTCACCCCTCCACTTT. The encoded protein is CASSLWASSYNSPLHF.

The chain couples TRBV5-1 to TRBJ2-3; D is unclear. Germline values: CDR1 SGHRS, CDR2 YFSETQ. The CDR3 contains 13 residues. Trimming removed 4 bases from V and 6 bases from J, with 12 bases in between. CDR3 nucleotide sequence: TGCGCCAGCAGCCCCGGGTCTCGGGATACGCAGTATTTT. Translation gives CASSPGSRDTQYF.

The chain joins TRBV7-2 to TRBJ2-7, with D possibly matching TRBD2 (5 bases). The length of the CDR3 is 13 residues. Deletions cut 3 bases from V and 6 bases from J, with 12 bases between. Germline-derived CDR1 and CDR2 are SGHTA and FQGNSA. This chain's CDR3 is CASSFGVAREQYF. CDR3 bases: TGTGCCAGCAGCTTCGGGGTAGCTCGCGAGCAGTACTTC.

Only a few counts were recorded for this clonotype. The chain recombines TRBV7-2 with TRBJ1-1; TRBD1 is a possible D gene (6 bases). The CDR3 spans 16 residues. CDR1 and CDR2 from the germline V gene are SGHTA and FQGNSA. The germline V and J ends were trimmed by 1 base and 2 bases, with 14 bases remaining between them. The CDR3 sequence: CASSLEGGVFNTEAFF. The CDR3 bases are TGTGCCAGCAGCTTAGAGGGGGGGGTCTTTAACACTGAAGCTTTCTTT.

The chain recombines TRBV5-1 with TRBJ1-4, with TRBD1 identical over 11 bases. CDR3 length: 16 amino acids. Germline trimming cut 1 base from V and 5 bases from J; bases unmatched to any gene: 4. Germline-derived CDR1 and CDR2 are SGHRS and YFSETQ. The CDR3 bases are TGCGCCAGCAGCTTGTTCGGGACAGGGGGGAATGAAAAACTGTTTTTT. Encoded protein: CASSLFGTGGNEKLFF.

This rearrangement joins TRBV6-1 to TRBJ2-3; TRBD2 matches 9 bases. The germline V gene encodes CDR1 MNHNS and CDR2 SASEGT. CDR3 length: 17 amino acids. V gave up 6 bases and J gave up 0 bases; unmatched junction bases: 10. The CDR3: CASRESGRQVSTDTQYF. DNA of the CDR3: TGTGCCAGCAGAGAAAGCGGGAGGCAAGTTAGCACAGATACGCAGTATTTT.

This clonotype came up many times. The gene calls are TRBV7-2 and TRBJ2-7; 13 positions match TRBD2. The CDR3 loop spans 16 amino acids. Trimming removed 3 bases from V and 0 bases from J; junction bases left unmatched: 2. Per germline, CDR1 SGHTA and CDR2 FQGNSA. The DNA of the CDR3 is TGTGCCAGCAGCTTTTGGACTAGCGGGAGCTCCTACGAGCAGTACTTC. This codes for CASSFWTSGSSYEQYF. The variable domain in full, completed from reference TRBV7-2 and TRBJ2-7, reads GAGVSQSPSNKVTEKGKDVELRCDPISGHTALYWYRQSLGQGLEFLIYFQGNSAPDKSGLPSDRFSAERTGGSVSTLTIQRTQQEDSAVYLCASSFWTSGSSYEQYFGPGTRLTVT.

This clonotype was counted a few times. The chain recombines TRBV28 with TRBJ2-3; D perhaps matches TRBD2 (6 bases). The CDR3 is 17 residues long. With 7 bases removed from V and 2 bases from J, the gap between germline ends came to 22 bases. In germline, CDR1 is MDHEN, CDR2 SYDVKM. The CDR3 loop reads CASNPNLGGIDTDTQYF. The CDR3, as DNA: TGTGCCAGCAACCCCAATCTCGGCGGGATTGACACAGATACGCAGTATTTT.